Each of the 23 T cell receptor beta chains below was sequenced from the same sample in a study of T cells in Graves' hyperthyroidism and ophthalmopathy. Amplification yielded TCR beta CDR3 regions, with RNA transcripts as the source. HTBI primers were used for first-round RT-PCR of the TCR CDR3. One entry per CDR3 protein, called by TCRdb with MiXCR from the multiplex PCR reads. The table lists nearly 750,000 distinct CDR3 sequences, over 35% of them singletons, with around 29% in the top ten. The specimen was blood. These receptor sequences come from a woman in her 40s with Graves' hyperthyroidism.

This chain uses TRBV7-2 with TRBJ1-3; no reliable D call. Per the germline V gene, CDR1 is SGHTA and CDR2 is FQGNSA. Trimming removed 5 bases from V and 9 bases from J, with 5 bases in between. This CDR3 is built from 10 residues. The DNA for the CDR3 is TGTGCCAGCAGCCGGGGCACCATATATTTT. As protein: CASSRGTIYF.

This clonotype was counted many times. In nucleotides, the CDR3 is TGTGCCAGCAGCCGGGCTGACTGGGCGAACACCGGGGAGCTGTTTTTT. This gives the protein CASSRADWANTGELFF. V is TRBV7-2 and J is TRBJ2-2, with D uncertain. This CDR3 has 16 residues. Deletions cut 5 bases from V and 0 bases from J, with 13 bases between. Germline-derived CDR1 and CDR2 are SGHTA and FQGNSA.

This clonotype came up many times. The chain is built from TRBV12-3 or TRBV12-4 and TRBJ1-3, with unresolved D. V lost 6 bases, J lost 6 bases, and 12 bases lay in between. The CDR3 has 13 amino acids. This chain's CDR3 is CASSLALENTIYF. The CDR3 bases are TGTGCCAGCAGCCTCGCACTGGAAAACACCATATATTTT.

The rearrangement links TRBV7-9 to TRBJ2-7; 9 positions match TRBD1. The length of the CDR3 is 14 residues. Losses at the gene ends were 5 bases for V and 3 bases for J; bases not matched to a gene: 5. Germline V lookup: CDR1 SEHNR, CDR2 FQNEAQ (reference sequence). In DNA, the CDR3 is TGTGCCAGCAGCAGTACAGGGGGCTACTACGAGCAGTACTTC. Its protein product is CASSSTGGYYEQYF.

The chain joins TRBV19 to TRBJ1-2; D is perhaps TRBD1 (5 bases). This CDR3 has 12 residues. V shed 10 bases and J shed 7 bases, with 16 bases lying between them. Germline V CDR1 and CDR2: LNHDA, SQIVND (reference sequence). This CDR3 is CATLRVLGGYTF. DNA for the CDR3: TGTGCCACCCTCAGGGTTCTGGGTGGCTACACCTTC. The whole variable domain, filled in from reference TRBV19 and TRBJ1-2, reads DGGITQSPKYLFRKEGQNVTLSCEQNLNHDAMYWYRQDPGQGLRLIYYSQIVNDFQKGDIAEGYSVSREKKESFPLTVTSAQKNPTAFYLCATLRVLGGYTFGSGTRLTVV.

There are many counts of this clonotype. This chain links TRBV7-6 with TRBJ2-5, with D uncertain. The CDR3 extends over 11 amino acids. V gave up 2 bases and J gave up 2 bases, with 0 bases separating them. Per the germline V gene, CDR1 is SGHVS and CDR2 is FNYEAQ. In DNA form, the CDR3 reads TGTGCCAGCAGCTTACAAGAGACCCAGTACTTC. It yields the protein CASSLQETQYF.

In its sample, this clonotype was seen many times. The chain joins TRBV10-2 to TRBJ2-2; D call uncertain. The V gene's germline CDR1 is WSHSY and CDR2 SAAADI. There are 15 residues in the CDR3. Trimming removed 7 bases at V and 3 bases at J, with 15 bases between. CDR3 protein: CASKYAAGDTGELFF. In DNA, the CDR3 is TGCGCCAGCAAGTACGCCGCCGGCGACACCGGGGAGCTGTTTTTT.

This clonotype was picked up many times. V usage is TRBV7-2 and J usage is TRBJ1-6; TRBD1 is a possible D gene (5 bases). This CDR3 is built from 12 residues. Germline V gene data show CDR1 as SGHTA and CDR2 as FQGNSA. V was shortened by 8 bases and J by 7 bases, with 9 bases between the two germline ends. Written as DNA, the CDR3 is TGTGCCAGCCGGGACCGGAATTCACCCCTCCACTTT. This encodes CASRDRNSPLHF.

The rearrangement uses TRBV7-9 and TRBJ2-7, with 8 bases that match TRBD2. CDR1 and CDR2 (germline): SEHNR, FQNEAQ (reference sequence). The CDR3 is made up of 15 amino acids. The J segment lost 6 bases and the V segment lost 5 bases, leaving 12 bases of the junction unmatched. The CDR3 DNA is TGTGCCAGCAGCAGTCCCGGAGGACTAGCCCGCGAGCAGTACTTC. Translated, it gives CASSSPGGLAREQYF.

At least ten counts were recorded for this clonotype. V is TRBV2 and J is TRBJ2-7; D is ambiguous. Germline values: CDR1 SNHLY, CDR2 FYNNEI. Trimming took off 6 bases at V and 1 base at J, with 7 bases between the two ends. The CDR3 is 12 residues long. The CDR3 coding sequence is TGTGCCAGCAGGGTGGGATCCTACGAGCAGTACTTC. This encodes CASRVGSYEQYF.

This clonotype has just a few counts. The CDR3 nucleotides are TGTGCCAGCAGTCCCGGACTAGCGGTGAACACCGGGGAGCTGTTTTTT. Translation gives CASSPGLAVNTGELFF. The rearrangement joins TRBV12-3 or TRBV12-4 to TRBJ2-2; TRBD2 matches 10 bases. The CDR3 covers 16 residues. The V gene end was trimmed by 5 bases and the J gene end by 1 base; junction bases not matched to a gene: 4.

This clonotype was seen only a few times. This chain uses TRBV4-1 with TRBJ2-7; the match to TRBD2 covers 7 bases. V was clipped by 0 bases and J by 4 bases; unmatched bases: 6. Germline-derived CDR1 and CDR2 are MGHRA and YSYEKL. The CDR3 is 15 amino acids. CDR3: CASSQDATSPYEQYF. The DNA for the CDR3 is TGCGCCAGCAGCCAAGATGCGACTAGCCCATACGAGCAGTACTTC.

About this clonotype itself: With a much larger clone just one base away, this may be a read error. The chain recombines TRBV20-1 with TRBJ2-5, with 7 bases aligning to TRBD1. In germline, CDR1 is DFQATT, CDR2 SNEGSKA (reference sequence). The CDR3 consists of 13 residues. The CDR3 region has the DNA TGCAGTGCTCAAAGGGGGCTCCAAGGGACCCAGTACTTC. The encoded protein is CSAQRGLQGTQYF.

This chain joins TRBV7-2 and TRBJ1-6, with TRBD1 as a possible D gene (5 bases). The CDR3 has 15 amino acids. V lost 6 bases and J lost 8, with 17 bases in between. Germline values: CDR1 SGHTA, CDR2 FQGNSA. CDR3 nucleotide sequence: TGTGCCAGCAGTTTATCAGGGTTGGTAGATTCACCCCTCCACTTT. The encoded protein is CASSLSGLVDSPLHF.

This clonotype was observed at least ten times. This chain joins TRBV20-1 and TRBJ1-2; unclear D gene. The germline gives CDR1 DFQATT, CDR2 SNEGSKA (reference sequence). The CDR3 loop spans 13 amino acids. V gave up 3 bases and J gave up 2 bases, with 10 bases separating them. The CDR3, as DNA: TGCAGTGCTAGTAGGCGGGGAAACTATGGCTACACCTTC. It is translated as CSASRRGNYGYTF.

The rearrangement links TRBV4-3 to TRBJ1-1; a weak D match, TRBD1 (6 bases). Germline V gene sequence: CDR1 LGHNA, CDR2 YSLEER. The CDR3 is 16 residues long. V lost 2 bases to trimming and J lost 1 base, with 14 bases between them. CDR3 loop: CASSQFQGSANTEAFF. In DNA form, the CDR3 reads TGCGCCAGCAGCCAATTCCAGGGGTCCGCGAACACTGAAGCTTTCTTT.

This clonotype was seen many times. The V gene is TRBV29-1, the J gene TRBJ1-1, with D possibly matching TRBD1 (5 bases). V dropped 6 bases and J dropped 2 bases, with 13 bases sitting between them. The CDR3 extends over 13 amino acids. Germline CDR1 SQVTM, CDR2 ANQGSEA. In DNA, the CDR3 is TGCAGCGTCAGAACAGACAGTAACACTGAAGCTTTCTTT. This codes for CSVRTDSNTEAFF.

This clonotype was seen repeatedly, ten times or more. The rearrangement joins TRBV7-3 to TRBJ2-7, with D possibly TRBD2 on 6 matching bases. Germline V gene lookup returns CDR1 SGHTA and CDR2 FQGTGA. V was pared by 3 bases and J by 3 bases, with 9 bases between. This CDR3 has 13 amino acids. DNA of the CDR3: TGTGCCAGCAGCTTGGGACTCCACTACGAGCAGTACTTC. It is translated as CASSLGLHYEQYF. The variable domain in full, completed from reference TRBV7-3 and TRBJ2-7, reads GAGVSQTPSNKVTEKGKYVELRCDPISGHTALYWYRQSLGQGPEFLIYFQGTGAADDSGLPNDRFFAVRPEGSVSTLKIQRTERGDSAVYLCASSLGLHYEQYFGPGTRLTVT.

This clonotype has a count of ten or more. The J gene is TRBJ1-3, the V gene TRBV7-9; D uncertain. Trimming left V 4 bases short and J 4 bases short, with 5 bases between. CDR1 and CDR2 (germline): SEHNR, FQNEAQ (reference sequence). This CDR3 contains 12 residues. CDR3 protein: CASSSTGNTIYF. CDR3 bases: TGTGCCAGCAGCTCTACAGGAAACACCATATATTTT.

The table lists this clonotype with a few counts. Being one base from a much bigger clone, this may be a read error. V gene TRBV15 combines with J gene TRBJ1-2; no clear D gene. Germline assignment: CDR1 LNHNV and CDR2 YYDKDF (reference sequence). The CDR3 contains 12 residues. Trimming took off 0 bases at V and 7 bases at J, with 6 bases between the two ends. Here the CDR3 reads CATSRDSSGYTF. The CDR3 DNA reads TGTGCCACCAGCAGAGATAGCAGTGGCTACACCTTC.

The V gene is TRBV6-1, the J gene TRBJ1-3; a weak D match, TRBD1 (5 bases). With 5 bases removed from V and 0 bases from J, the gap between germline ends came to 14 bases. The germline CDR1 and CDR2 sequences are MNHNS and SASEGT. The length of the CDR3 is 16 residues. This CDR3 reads CASSQDQGTSGNTIYF. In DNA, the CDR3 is TGTGCCAGCAGTCAAGATCAGGGTACCTCTGGAAACACCATATATTTT.

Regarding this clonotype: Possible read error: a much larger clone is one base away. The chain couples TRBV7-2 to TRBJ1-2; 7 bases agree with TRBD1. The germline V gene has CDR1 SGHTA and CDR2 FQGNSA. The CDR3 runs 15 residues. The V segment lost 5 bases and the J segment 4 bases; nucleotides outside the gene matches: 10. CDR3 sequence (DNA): TGTGCCAGCAGCCCCCGACAGGGATCCAGCTATGGCTACACCTTC. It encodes CASSPRQGSSYGYTF.

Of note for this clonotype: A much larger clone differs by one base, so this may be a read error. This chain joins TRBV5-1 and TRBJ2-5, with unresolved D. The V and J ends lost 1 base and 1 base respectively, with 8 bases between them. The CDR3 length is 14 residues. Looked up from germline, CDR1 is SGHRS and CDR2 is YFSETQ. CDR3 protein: CASSLNMGQETQYF. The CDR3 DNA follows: TGCGCCAGCAGCTTGAACATGGGCCAAGAGACCCAGTACTTC.